The 10 T cell receptor beta chains in this list originate from one sample, sequenced in a study of T cells expressing NK-cell markers. No DNA is given; TCRdb re-called the 5' RACE reads and lists each CDR3 protein once. The sample's table shows 550,000 to 600,000 distinct CDR3 sequences. The source material was blood T cells: a sorted CD56 or NKG2C T cell subset, CD4+ or CD8+ T cells, or bulk PBMC T cells (not recorded which). Every receptor here comes from a man between 18 and 35 years old in good health.

The gene calls are TRBV30 and TRBJ2-1; TCRdb proposes TRBD1, but this gene call is untestable without DNA. The CDR3 length is 14 residues. The V gene's germline CDR1 is GTSNPN and CDR2 SVGIG (reference sequence). The CDR3 reads CAWSPFTGFAEQFF.

The chain has TRBV12-3 or TRBV12-4 and TRBJ1-1; TCRdb's D call of TRBD1 is untestable without DNA. The CDR3 consists of 15 residues. The CDR3 is CASSLLTGTGGRAFF.

The chain carries TRBV24-1 and TRBJ2-1; TCRdb indicates TRBD1, and absent DNA this call remains unverified. Germline V gene lookup returns CDR1 KGHDR and CDR2 SFDVKD. The CDR3 runs to 13 residues. CDR3 sequence reads: CATSDFRGNEQFF.

The chain's CDR3 is CASSSNRGPDQPQHF. The rearrangement uses TRBV18 and TRBJ1-5; as DNA is missing, the TRBD1 call by TCRdb cannot be tested. Germline assignment: CDR1 KGHSH and CDR2 LQKENI. The CDR3 spans 15 residues.

The chain employs TRBV28 and TRBJ2-2. Germline lookup yields CDR1 MDHEN and CDR2 SYDVKM. The CDR3 sequence is 14 residues long. The CDR3 sequence is CASNVDLNTGELFF.

The chain recombines TRBV12-3 or TRBV12-4 with TRBJ2-4. There are 13 residues in the CDR3. The CDR3 here is CASATTPKNIQYF.

The chain has TRBV7-8 and TRBJ2-1; the D call of TRBD2 rests on TCRdb alone, since no DNA is present to check it. The CDR3 length is 16 residues. Per the germline V gene, CDR1 is SGHVS and CDR2 is FQNEAQ. The CDR3 loop reads CASSLYGQWRANEQFF. Complete variable domain (other parts from reference TRBV7-8 and TRBJ2-1): GAGVSQSPRYKVAKRGQDVALRCDPISGHVSLFWYQQALGQGPEFLTYFQNEAQLDKSGLPSDRFFAERPEGSVSTLKIQRTQQEDSAVYLCASSLYGQWRANEQFFGPGTRLTVL.

V usage is TRBV11-2 and J usage is TRBJ2-5; without DNA, the TCRdb call of TRBD2 cannot be checked. Germline values: CDR1 SGHAT, CDR2 FQNNGV. This CDR3 has 17 amino acids. The chain's CDR3 is CASSLEDTGPSGETQYF.

The chain has TRBV7-6 and TRBJ2-1. This CDR3 is built from 14 residues. Germline V gene data show CDR1 as SGHVS and CDR2 as FNYEAQ. CDR3 loop: CASSFRGPNNEQFF.

The chain uses TRBV5-1 and TRBJ1-4; checking the TCRdb D call of TRBD1 is not possible without DNA. CDR1 is SGHRS, CDR2 YFSETQ, per germline. The CDR3 loop spans 17 amino acids. The CDR3 sequence: CASSRRSMTGGNEKLFF.